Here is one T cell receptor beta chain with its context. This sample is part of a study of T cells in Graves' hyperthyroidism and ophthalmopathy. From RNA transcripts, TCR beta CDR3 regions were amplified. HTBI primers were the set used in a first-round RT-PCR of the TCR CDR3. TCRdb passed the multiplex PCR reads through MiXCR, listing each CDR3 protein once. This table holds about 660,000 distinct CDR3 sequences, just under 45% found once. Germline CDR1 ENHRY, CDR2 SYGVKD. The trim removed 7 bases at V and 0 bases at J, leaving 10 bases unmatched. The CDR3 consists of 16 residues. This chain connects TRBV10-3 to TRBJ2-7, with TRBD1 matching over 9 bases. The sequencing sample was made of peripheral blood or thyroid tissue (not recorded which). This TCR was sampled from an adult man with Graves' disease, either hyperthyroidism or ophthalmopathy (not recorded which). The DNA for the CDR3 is TGTGCCATCACTGCTTCCGGGACAGGGAACTCCTACGAGCAGTACTTC. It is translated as CAITASGTGNSYEQYF.